Here is one TCR beta chain with its context. This specimen comes from a study of T cells expressing NK-cell markers. In the study overall: Eight donors were sequenced, of whom seven were HCMV-seropositive, while the remaining one was HCMV-seronegative.

CDR1 ENHRY and CDR2 SYGVKD come from the germline V gene. This CDR3 spans 16 amino acids. Using the 5' RACE reads, TCRdb records one entry per CDR3 protein without DNA. The listing records almost 450,000 distinct CDR3 sequences. V usage is TRBV10-3 and J usage is TRBJ2-1; the TCRdb D gene call, TRBD1, has no DNA to confirm it. Sequences were obtained from blood T cells: a sorted CD56 or NKG2C T cell subset, CD4+ or CD8+ T cells, or bulk PBMC T cells (not recorded which). This TCR came from a woman aged 18 to 75 in good health. CDR3 sequence reads: CAISEVPPSAYNEQFF.